This T cell receptor beta chain was documented in a study of OX40 agonist ivuxolimab in advanced cancers. The overall study: Ivuxolimab, an antibody acting as an agonist of OX40 (CD134), was used to treat patients. Partial responses were achieved by three patients: one hepatocellular carcinoma, two cutaneous melanoma. At around 81% male, the cohort had a mean age of 60 years, ranging from 23 to 79.

To note about this clone: Its antigen is undetermined.

The repertoire was sequenced with immunoSEQ multiplex PCR; TCRdb's copy has only in-frame clones and lacks some. The data show more than 40,000 clones, about 90% seen once. Germline CDR1 SGHNT, CDR2 YYREEE (reference sequence). Between the trimmed V and J ends, which lost 0 bases and 6 bases, there was a span of 13 bases. The CDR3 loop spans 14 amino acids. Study-level results: Average numbers of expanded clones were greater in CD8+ T cells than in CD4+.

This chain connects TRBV5-4 to TRBJ2-7; unclear D gene. This TCR was sampled from an adult with an advanced solid tumor such as melanoma, head and neck, liver or kidney cancer. The sequences come from CD4+ or CD8+ T cells sorted from blood, collected in a trial of the OX40 agonist ivuxolimab. The CDR3: CASSLGARLGEQYF. The DNA of the CDR3 is TGTGCCAGCAGCTTGGGGGCCCGCCTTGGCGAGCAGTACTTC.